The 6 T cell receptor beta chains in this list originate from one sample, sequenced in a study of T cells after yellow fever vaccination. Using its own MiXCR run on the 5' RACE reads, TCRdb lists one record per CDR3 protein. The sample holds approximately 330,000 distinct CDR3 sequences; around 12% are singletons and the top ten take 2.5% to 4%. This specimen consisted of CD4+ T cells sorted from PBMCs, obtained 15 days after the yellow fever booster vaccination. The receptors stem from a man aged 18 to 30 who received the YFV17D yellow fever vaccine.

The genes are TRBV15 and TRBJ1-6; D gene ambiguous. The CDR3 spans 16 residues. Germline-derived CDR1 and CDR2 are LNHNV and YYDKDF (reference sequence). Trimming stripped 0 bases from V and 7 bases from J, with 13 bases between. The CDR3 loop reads CATSRDGSTSNSPLHF. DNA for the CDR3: TGTGCCACCAGCAGAGATGGCAGCACATCGAATTCACCCCTCCACTTT. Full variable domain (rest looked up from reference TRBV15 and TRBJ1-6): DAMVIQNPRYQVTQFGKPVTLSCSQTLNHNVMYWYQQKSSQAPKLLFHYYDKDFNNEADTPDNFQSRRPNTSFCFLDIRSPGLGDTAMYLCATSRDGSTSNSPLHFGNGTRLTVT.

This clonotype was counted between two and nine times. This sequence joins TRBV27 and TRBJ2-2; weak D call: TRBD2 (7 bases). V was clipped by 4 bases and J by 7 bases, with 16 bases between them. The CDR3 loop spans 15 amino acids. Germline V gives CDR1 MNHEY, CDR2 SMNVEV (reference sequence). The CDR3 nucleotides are TGTGCCAGCAGTTCGGGCGGGGGCTGGGGCGGGGAGCTGTTTTTT. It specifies CASSSGGGWGGELFF.

The CDR3: CSARDLRNSGNTIYF. The CDR3 region has the DNA TGCAGTGCTAGAGATCTCCGGAACTCTGGAAACACCATATATTTT. The rearrangement uses TRBV20-1 and TRBJ1-3; D gene unclear. V lost 0 bases and J lost 0, with 9 bases in between. CDR3 size: 15 residues. Germline lookup yields CDR1 DFQATT and CDR2 SNEGSKA (reference sequence).

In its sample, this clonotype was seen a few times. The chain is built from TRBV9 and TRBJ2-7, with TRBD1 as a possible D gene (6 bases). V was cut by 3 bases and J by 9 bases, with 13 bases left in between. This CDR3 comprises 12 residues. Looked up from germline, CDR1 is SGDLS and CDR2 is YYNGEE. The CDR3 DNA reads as TGTGCCAGCAGCGCTGACAGGCACGGGCAGTACTTC. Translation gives CASSADRHGQYF. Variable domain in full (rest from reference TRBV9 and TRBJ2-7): DSGVTQTPKHLITATGQRVTLRCSPRSGDLSVYWYQQSLDQGLQFLIQYYNGEERAKGNILERFSAQQFPDLHSELNLSSLELGDSALYFCASSADRHGQYFGPGTRLTVT.

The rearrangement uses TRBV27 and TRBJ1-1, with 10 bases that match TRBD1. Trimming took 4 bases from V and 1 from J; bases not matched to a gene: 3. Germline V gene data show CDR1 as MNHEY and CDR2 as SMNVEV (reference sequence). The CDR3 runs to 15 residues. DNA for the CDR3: TGTGCCAGCAGTTCGTGGACAGGGGGGAACACTGAAGCTTTCTTT. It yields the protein CASSSWTGGNTEAFF.

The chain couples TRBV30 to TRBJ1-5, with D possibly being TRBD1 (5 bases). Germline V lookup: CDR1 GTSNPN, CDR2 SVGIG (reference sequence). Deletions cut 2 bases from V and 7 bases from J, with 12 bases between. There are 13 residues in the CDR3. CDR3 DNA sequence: TGTGCCTGGAGTAGGCAGGGTTGGCAGCCCCAGCATTTT. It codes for CAWSRQGWQPQHF.